Sequencing of this T cell receptor beta chain was carried out in a study of CD8 T cells in ankylosing spondylitis. Findings and caveats of the study: In ankylosing spondylitis patients, matched synovial fluid reportedly showed significant enrichment of disease-linked clones. Within peripheral blood, clones linked to disease were CD8+ and relatively rare. Blood from ankylosing spondylitis patients appeared to carry a characteristic eight-variant TCR beta motif. Earlier work had already found some motif variants in reactive arthritis synovial fluid and blood.

Preparation of TCR beta libraries was done by quantitative 5'-RACE with molecular barcodes. MiXCR was run by TCRdb on the 5' RACE reads, yielding one entry per CDR3 protein. The table has under 950,000 distinct CDR3 sequences, roughly 19% seen once. As concerns this clonotype: No antigen is known for it.

Unmatched junction bases numbered 5, after V lost 3 bases and J lost 3 bases. The CDR3 has 15 amino acids. Germline-derived CDR1 and CDR2 are SEHNR and FQNEAQ (reference sequence). The rearrangement links TRBV7-9 to TRBJ2-1; 7 bases are a match to TRBD1. The sequenced sample was blood, either unsorted or a sorted T cell fraction (not recorded which). This TCR was sampled from a male donor with ankylosing spondylitis. The chain's CDR3 is CASSFSGQSYNEQFF. The CDR3 DNA follows: TGTGCCAGCAGCTTTTCGGGACAGAGCTACAATGAGCAGTTCTTC.